The T cell receptor beta chain described here comes from a study of T cells in Graves' hyperthyroidism and ophthalmopathy. Amplification of TCR beta CDR3 regions used RNA as the template. HTBI primers were the set used in a first-round RT-PCR of the TCR CDR3. One entry per CDR3 protein, called by TCRdb with MiXCR from the multiplex PCR reads. The top ten hold more than 9.5% of the sample, which has about 380,000 distinct CDR3 sequences, about 14% seen once. Overall study results and limits: Using 13 V-J features, a model discriminated ophthalmopathy from stable hyperthyroidism. A median around 6.8 months before onset, the model predicted ophthalmopathy.

Germline loops: CDR1 SQVTM, CDR2 ANQGSEA. CDR3 length: 12 amino acids. Trimming left V 7 bases short and J 5 bases short, with 14 bases between. Clinical symptoms, serum thyroxine and TRAb, thyroid ultrasound and orbital computed tomography together formed the diagnostic basis. PBMCs stemmed from less than 13 ml fresh peripheral blood. This clonotype was observed a few times. Its matching antigen is unknown. The sequence came from a woman aged 60-75 years with Graves' hyperthyroidism. The sequenced sample was blood. The chain links TRBV29-1 to TRBJ2-5; D is possibly TRBD2 (5 bases). CDR3: CSARGSTETQYF. The CDR3 nucleotides read TGCAGCGCACGGGGTTCGACGGAGACCCAGTACTTC.